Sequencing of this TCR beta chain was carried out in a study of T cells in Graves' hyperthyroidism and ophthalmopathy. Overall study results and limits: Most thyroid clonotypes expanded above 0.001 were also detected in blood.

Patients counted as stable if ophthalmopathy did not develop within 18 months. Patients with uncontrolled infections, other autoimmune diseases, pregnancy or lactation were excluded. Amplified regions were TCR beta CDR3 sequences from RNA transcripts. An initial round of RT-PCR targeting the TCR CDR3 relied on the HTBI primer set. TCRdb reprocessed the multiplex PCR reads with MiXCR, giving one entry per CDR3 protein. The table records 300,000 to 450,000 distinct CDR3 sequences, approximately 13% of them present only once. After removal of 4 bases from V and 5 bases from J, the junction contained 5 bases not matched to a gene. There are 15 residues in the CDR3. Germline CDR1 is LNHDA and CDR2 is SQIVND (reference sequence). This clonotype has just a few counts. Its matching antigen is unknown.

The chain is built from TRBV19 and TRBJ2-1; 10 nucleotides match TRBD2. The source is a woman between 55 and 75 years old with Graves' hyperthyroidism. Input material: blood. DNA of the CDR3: TGTGCCAGTAGTAAGGGACTAGCGTACAACAATGAGCAGTTCTTC. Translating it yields CASSKGLAYNNEQFF.